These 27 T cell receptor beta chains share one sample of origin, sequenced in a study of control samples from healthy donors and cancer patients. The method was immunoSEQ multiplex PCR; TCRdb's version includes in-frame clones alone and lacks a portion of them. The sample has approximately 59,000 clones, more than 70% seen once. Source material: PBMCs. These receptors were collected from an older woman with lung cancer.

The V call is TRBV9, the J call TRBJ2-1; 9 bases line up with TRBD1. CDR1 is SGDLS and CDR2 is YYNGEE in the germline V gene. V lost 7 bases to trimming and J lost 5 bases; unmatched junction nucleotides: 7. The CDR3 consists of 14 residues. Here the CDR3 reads CASALTGGDNEQFF. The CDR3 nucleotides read TGTGCCAGCGCTTTGACAGGGGGAGACAATGAGCAGTTCTTC.

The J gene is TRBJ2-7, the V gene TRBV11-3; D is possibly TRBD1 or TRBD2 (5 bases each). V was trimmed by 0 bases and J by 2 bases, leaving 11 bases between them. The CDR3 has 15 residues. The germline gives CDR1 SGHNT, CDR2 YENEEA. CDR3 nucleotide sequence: TGTGCCAGCAGCTTAGAATCAGGGACCACCTACGAGCAGTACTTC. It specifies CASSLESGTTYEQYF.

The CDR3 sequence: CASSYFRAGVYGYTF. CDR3 sequence (DNA): TGTGCCAGCAGTTACTTCCGTGCGGGGGTATACGGCTACACCTTC. The genes are TRBV6-5 and TRBJ1-2; TRBD1 might be the D (5 bases). Germline V gene data show CDR1 as MNHEY and CDR2 as SVGAGI. The V and J ends lost 1 base and 8 bases respectively, with 17 bases between them. The CDR3 contains 15 residues.

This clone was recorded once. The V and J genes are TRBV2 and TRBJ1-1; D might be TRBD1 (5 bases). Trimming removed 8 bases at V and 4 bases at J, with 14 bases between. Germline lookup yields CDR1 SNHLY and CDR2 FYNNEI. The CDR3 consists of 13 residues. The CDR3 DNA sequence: TGTGCCAGCGAGAGGGGTACTGCCACTGAAGCTTTCTTT. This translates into CASERGTATEAFF. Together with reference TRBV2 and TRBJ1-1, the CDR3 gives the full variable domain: EPEVTQTPSHQVTQMGQEVILRCVPISNHLYFYWYRQILGQKVEFLVSFYNNEISEKSEIFDDQFSVERPDGSNFTLKIRSTKLEDSAMYFCASERGTATEAFFGQGTRLTVV.

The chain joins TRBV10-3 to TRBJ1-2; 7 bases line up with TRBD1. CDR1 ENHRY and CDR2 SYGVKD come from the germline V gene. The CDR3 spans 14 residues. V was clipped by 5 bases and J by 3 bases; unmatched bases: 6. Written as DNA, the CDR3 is TGTGCCATCAGTCGCGGGACAGAGTACTATGGCTACACCTTC. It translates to CAISRGTEYYGYTF.

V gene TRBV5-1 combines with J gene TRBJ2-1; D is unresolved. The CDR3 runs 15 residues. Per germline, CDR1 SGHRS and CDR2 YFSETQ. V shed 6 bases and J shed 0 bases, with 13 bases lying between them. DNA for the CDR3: TGCGCCAGCACGCCAAGCGCCCGCTCCTACAATGAGCAGTTCTTC. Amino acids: CASTPSARSYNEQFF.

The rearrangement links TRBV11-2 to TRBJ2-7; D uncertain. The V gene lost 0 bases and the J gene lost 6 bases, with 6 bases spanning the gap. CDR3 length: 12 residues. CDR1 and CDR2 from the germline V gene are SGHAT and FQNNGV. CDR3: CASSLDTSEQYF. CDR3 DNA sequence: TGTGCCAGCAGCTTAGACACATCCGAGCAGTACTTC.

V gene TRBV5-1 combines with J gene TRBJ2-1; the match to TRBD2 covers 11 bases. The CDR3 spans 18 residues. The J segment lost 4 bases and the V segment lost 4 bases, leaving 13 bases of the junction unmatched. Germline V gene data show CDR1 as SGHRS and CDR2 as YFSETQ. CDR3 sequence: CASSKGWVAGGTYNEQFF. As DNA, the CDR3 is TGCGCCAGCAGCAAGGGTTGGGTAGCGGGAGGGACATACAATGAGCAGTTCTTC.

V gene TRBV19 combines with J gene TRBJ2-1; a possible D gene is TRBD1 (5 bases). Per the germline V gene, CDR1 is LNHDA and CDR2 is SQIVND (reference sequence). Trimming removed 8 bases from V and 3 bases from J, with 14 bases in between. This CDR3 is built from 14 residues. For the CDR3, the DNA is TGTGCCAGTCGACAGAGATCTATCTACAATGAGCAGTTCTTC. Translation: CASRQRSIYNEQFF.

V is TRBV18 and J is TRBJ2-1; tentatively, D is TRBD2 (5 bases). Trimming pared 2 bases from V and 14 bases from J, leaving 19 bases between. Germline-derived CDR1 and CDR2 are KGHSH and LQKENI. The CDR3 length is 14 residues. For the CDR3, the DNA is TGTGCCAGCTCACCAAGAGATCTAGCCGCCGAGAAGTTCTTC. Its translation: CASSPRDLAAEKFF.

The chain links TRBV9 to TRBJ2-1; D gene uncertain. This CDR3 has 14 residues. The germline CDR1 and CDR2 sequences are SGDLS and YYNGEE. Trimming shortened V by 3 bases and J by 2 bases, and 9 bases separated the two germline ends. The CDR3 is CASSGPLAYNEQFF. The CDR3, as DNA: TGTGCCAGCAGCGGGCCTCTCGCCTACAATGAGCAGTTCTTC.

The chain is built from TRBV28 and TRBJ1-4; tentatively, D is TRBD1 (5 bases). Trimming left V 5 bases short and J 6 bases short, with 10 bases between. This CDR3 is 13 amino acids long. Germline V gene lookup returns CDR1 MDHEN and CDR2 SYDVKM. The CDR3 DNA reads TGTGCCAGCAGTGCGCCGGGGGATGAAAAACTGTTTTTT. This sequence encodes CASSAPGDEKLFF.

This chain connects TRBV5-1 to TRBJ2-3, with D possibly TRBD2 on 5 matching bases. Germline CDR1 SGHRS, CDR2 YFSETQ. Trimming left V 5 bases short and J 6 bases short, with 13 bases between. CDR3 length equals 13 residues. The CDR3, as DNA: TGCGCCAGCAGTGACGGATCGGGGGATACGCAGTATTTT. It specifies CASSDGSGDTQYF.

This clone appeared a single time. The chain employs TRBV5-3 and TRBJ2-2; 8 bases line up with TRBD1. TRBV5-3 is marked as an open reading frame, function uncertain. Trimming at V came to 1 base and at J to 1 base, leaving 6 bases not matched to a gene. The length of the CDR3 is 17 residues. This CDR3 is CARSLRQGTLNTGELFF. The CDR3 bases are TGTGCCAGAAGCTTGCGACAGGGGACATTGAACACCGGGGAGCTGTTTTTT.

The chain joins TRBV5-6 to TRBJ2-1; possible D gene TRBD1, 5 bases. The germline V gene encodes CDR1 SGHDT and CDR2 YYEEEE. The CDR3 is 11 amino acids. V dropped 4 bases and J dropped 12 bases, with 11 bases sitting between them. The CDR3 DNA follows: TGTGCCAGCAGCAGGACATCGAGGCAGTTCTTC. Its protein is CASSRTSRQFF.

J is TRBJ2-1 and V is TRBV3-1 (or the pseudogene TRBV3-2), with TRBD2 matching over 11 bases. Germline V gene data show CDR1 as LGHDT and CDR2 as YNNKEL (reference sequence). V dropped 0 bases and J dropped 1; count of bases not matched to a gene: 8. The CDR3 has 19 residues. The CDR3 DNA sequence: TGTGCCAGCAGCCAAGATCTCTGGGCTAGCGGGAGGTCCTACAATGAGCAGTTCTTC. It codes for CASSQDLWASGRSYNEQFF.

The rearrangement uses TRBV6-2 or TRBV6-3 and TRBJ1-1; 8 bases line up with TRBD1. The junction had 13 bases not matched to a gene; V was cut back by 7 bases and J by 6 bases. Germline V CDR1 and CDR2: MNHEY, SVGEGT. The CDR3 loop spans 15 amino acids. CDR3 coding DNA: TGTGCCAGCACCCCCGGGGACAGGTCTTTTGCTGAAGCTTTCTTT. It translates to CASTPGDRSFAEAFF.

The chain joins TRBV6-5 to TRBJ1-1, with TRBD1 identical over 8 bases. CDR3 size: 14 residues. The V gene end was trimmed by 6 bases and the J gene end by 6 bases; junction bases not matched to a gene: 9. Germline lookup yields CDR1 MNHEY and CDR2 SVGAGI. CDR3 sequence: CASRASGGAAEAFF. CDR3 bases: TGTGCCAGCAGGGCTTCAGGGGGCGCGGCTGAAGCTTTCTTT.

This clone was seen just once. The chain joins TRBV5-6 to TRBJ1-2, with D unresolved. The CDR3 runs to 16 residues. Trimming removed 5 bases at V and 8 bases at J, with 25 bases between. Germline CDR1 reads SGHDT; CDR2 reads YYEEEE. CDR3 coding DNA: TGTGCCAGCAGACTGGGGAGGAACAGACTGTTAGGCGGCTACACCTTC. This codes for CASRLGRNRLLGGYTF.

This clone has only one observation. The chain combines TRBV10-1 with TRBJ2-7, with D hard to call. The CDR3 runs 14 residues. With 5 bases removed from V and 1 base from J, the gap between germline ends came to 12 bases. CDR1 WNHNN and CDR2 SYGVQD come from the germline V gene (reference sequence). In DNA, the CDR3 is TGCGCCAGCAGTCCAAACCAGGCTTCCTACGAGCAGTACTTC. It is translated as CASSPNQASYEQYF.

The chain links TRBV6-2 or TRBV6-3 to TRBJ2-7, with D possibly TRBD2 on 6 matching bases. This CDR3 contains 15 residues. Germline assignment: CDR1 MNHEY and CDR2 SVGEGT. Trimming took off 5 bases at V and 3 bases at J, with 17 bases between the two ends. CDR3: CASSVGLTEYYEQYF. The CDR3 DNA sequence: TGTGCCAGCAGTGTGGGACTGACTGAGTACTACGAGCAGTACTTC.

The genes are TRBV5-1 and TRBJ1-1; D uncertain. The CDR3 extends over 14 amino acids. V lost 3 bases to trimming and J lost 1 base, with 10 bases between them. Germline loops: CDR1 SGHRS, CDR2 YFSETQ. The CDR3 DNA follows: TGCGCCAGCAGCTCTGCGAATTCGAACACTGAAGCTTTCTTT. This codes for CASSSANSNTEAFF.

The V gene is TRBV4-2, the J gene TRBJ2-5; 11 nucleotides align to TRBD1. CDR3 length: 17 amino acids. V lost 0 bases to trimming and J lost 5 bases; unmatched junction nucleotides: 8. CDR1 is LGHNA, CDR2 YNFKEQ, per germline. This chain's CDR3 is CASSQDRGTGGRETQYF. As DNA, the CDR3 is TGTGCCAGCAGCCAAGATAGGGGGACAGGGGGACGGGAGACCCAGTACTTC.

Written as DNA, the CDR3 is TGTGCCAGCAGCTCGGACCGGGACGGCTATGGCTACACCTTC. Its protein is CASSSDRDGYGYTF. V is TRBV7-9 and J is TRBJ1-2; a weak D match, TRBD1 (5 bases). From germline, CDR1 is SEHNR and CDR2 FQNEAQ (reference sequence). Trimming shortened V by 4 bases and J by 4 bases, and 13 bases separated the two germline ends. The CDR3 loop spans 14 amino acids.

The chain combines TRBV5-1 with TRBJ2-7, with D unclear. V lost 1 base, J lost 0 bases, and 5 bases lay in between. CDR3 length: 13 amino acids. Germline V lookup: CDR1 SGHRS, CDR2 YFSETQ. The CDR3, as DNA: TGCGCCAGCAGCTTGAGGGTCTCCTACGAGCAGTACTTC. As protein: CASSLRVSYEQYF.

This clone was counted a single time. CDR3 bases: TGTGCCACCAGCATGGGACAGGGGGCTTACAATGAGCAGTTCTTC. Its protein is CATSMGQGAYNEQFF. J is TRBJ2-1 and V is TRBV15, with 12 nucleotides matching TRBD1. The CDR3 loop spans 15 amino acids. The germline V gene encodes CDR1 LNHNV and CDR2 YYDKDF (reference sequence). With 4 bases clipped from V and 4 bases from J, the junction kept 2 bases outside the gene matches.

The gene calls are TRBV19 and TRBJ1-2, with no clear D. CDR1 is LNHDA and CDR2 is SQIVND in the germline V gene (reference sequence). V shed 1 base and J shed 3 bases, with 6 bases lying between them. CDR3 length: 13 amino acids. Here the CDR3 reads CASSIAADYGYTF. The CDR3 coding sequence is TGTGCCAGTAGTATAGCGGCAGACTATGGCTACACCTTC.